Following are 12 T cell receptor beta chains from one sample sequenced in a study of blood T cell repertoires in COVID-19. Clones were sequenced by immunoSEQ multiplex PCR, and TCRdb holds only the in-frame ones, with some missing. The sample includes around 150,000 clones, 75% to 90% of them seen just once. Sequenced input: peripheral blood. These receptors originate from a man in his 70s with acute or convalescent COVID-19.

This chain joins TRBV2 and TRBJ1-1; unclear D gene. Germline V lookup: CDR1 SNHLY, CDR2 FYNNEI. The CDR3 has 14 residues. With 5 bases removed from V and 3 bases from J, the gap between germline ends came to 13 bases. CDR3 loop: CASSFRGTYTEAFF. CDR3 DNA sequence: TGTGCCAGCAGTTTCCGAGGTACCTACACTGAAGCTTTCTTT.

The V and J genes are TRBV20-1 and TRBJ1-6; no firm D call. The V gene lost 1 base and the J gene lost 10 bases, with 5 bases spanning the gap. The length of the CDR3 is 11 residues. Germline V lookup: CDR1 DFQATT, CDR2 SNEGSKA (reference sequence). The DNA of the CDR3 is TGCAGTGCTAGAGGAGGGTCACCCCTCCACTTT. Amino acid sequence: CSARGGSPLHF.

The chain employs TRBV5-1 and TRBJ1-6; the match to TRBD1 covers 10 bases. The CDR3 is made up of 15 amino acids. J gave up 9 bases and V 4 bases, and 7 bases lay outside the gene matches. Germline lookup yields CDR1 SGHRS and CDR2 YFSETQ. The CDR3 protein is CASSEGTGVSSPLHF. The CDR3 bases are TGCGCCAGCAGCGAAGGGACAGGGGTTTCTTCACCCCTCCACTTT.

J is TRBJ1-4 and V is TRBV19; D not certain. The CDR3 runs 15 residues. Trimming removed 7 bases at V and 5 bases at J, with 17 bases between. CDR1 is LNHDA and CDR2 is SQIVND in the germline V gene (reference sequence). CDR3 in DNA: TGTGCCAGTAATGTCCCCGGGCGGGAAAATGAAAAACTGTTTTTT. This codes for CASNVPGRENEKLFF.

A few counts support this clone. The chain joins TRBV30 to TRBJ2-7; 8 positions agree with TRBD1. The J segment lost 5 bases and the V segment lost 7 bases, leaving 7 bases of the junction unmatched. The germline CDR1 and CDR2 sequences are GTSNPN and SVGIG (reference sequence). The CDR3 covers 12 residues. CDR3 protein: CASRQGIDEQYF. CDR3 DNA: TGTGCCTCCAGACAGGGGATTGACGAGCAGTACTTC.

The chain uses TRBV9 and TRBJ2-3; 7 bases line up with TRBD1. Germline lookup yields CDR1 SGDLS and CDR2 YYNGEE. V lost 4 bases to trimming and J lost 5 bases; unmatched junction nucleotides: 7. The CDR3 covers 14 residues. CDR3 nucleotides: TGTGCCAGCAGCATTCGACAGGGTGGAGATACGCAGTATTTT. Translation gives CASSIRQGGDTQYF.

V usage is TRBV5-5 and J usage is TRBJ1-6; D gene ambiguous. Per germline, CDR1 SGHKS and CDR2 YYEKEE (reference sequence). V lost 1 base and J 9 bases, leaving 8 bases between the germline ends. The length of the CDR3 is 13 residues. The CDR3 loop is CASSLSIASPLHF. The CDR3, as DNA: TGTGCCAGCAGCTTGTCGATAGCTTCACCCCTCCACTTT.

The chain is built from TRBV28 and TRBJ2-1; 9 nucleotides align to TRBD2. CDR3 size: 16 residues. From germline, CDR1 is MDHEN and CDR2 SYDVKM. The V segment lost 4 bases and the J segment 3 bases; nucleotides outside the gene matches: 7. The CDR3 spells CASSSPTSGNYNEQFF. CDR3 sequence (DNA): TGTGCCAGCAGTTCCCCGACTAGCGGAAACTACAATGAGCAGTTCTTC.

This chain connects TRBV5-1 to TRBJ2-1, with unresolved D. This CDR3 region has 15 residues. Germline lookup yields CDR1 SGHRS and CDR2 YFSETQ. Trimming shortened V by 0 bases and J by 0 bases, and 7 bases separated the two germline ends. CDR3 DNA: TGCGCCAGCAGCTTGGCGGCAGGCTCCTACAATGAGCAGTTCTTC. Protein: CASSLAAGSYNEQFF.

The chain joins TRBV14 to TRBJ2-3, with D unclear. The CDR3 extends over 15 amino acids. Trimming took 6 bases from V and 1 from J, leaving 14 bases between them. In germline, CDR1 is SGHDN, CDR2 FVKESK. CDR3 sequence: CASRPGLTRTDTQYF. In DNA form, the CDR3 reads TGTGCCAGCAGGCCTGGGCTGACCCGCACAGATACGCAGTATTTT.

This clone was counted between two and nine times. The V call is TRBV2, the J call TRBJ1-2, with 11 bases matching TRBD1. The V gene's germline CDR1 is SNHLY and CDR2 FYNNEI. This CDR3 has 13 residues. V trimming: 6 bases; J trimming: 8 bases; junction bases outside the gene matches: 5. The CDR3 is CASSGQGAWGYTF. DNA of the CDR3: TGTGCCAGCAGCGGACAGGGGGCGTGGGGCTACACCTTC.

The V and J genes are TRBV10-3 and TRBJ1-1; D gene uncertain. Germline lookup yields CDR1 ENHRY and CDR2 SYGVKD. The V end lost 3 bases, the J end lost 4 bases, and 12 bases lay between the germline ends. The CDR3 is 14 residues long. DNA for the CDR3: TGTGCCATCAGTGACGAGGGATACGGCACTGAAGCTTTCTTT. It specifies CAISDEGYGTEAFF.